This TCR beta chain derives from a study of cytomegalovirus exposure and HLA in healthy donors. The PCR used 60 Vbeta and 13 Jbeta primers. TCRdb keeps only in-frame clones here, not all; method: immunoSEQ multiplex PCR. The sample includes more than 150,000 clones, about 85% seen only once; the top ten take around 4%. The ends were cut back, 3 bases at V and 4 bases at J, with 18 bases in the middle. This CDR3 has 17 residues. Germline V gives CDR1 KGHSH, CDR2 LQKENI. The receptor was derived from a man between 50 and 59 years old in good health and CMV-seronegative. The sequencing input was PBMCs. The chain uses TRBV18 and TRBJ2-2; D might be TRBD2 (7 bases). This chain's CDR3 is CASSPPRGAEITGELFF. CDR3 coding DNA: TGTGCCAGCTCACCCCCCCGGGGGGCAGAAATCACCGGGGAGCTGTTTTTT. Full variable domain (remainder filled in from reference TRBV18 and TRBJ2-2): NAGVMQNPRHLVRRRGQEARLRCSPMKGHSHVYWYRQLPEEGLKFMVYLQKENIIDESGMPKERFSAEFPKEGPSILRIQQVVRGDSAAYFCASSPPRGAEITGELFFGEGSRLTVL.